What follows describes a single T cell receptor (beta chain). Its antigen is unidentified. The tissue used was unsorted bulk material of 20-30 mg. RNA and DNA were co-extracted from it with the AllPrep DNA/RNA mini kit. This sample stems from a study of tumor-infiltrating lymphocytes in primary liver carcinoma. Study-level information: Samples yielded about 3.65 to 7.5 million productive TCRbeta reads, similar across tissue types.

Study-wide points: Tumors had a top-250-clone fraction that was significantly higher than blood (p = 0.039).

V shed 6 bases and J 2 bases; nucleotides not matched to a gene: 13. This CDR3 is 17 amino acids long. CDR1 and CDR2 from the germline V gene are MNHEY and SVGAGI. TCR beta cDNA was prepared out of around 460 ng total RNA by means of a constant-region primer. Nested multiplex PCR, run for three rounds with slightly modified ARM-PCR, yielded TCR beta libraries. With TRBV1-TRBV30 forward primers and a C-beta reverse primer, the first two PCR rounds were run for approximately 10 cycles each. TCRdb re-called the multiplex PCR reads through MiXCR, storing one row per CDR3 protein. The table lists roughly 91,000 distinct CDR3 sequences, roughly 69% of them singletons.

The sequenced material came from liver tumor tissue from sampling region 5. Subset reported: tumor region T5, tumor centre. The TCR originated in a woman aged 55-69 years with primary liver carcinoma and hepatitis B virus infection. The chain uses TRBV6-5 and TRBJ2-1, with 7 bases matching TRBD2. CDR3 DNA: TGTGCCAGCAGACACTTATGCGGGAGTGTAGCCTACAATGAGCAGTTCTTC. Translating gives CASRHLCGSVAYNEQFF.